This T cell receptor beta chain was documented in a study of CD8+CD57+ T cells in acquired aplastic anemia. Background on the study: Sorted CD4+ and CD8+ cells yielded roughly 3 ug of DNA on average. Broader study findings: The study identified about 30 CD8+ CDR3 sequences shared by patients and controls.

Researchers used genomic DNA as the template to profile TCR beta VDJ and CDR3. MiXCR, applied by TCRdb to the reads, yields one record per CDR3 protein. The sample gives roughly 170,000 distinct CDR3 sequences, roughly 50% of which show up once; approximately 12% is in the top ten. Notes on this clonotype: Its matching antigen is unknown.

Sequenced patients had shown CD8+CD57+ cell expansion by flow cytometry. Patients uniformly had severe acquired aplastic anemia. No therapy was given to patients before blood sampling. This CDR3 is built from 17 residues. V shed 5 bases, J shed 2 bases, and the junction held 12 bases outside the gene matches. The germline V gene has CDR1 LNHDA and CDR2 SQIVND (reference sequence). The V call is TRBV19, the J call TRBJ1-5; 7 nucleotides align to TRBD1. The TCR comes from a human donor with aplastic anemia. Source material: sorted CD4+, CD8+, or CD8+CD57+ T cells (not recorded which) from PBMCs. CDR3 DNA sequence: TGTGCCAGTAGTCTACAGGGGTTCGGAATGGGCAATCAGCCCCAGCATTTT. This codes for CASSLQGFGMGNQPQHF.